These 27 T cell receptor beta chains were sequenced from one sample in a study of T cell repertoires in cytomegalovirus infection. One entry per CDR3 protein, called by TCRdb with MiXCR from the reads. The table lists approximately 990,000 distinct CDR3 sequences, 31% of them singletons, with more than 13% in the top ten. Their antigens remain unidentified. This specimen consisted of cultured CD8+ T cells from PBMCs, obtained from culture after CMV antigen stimulation. Receptors were obtained from a human donor in good health (CMV status not recorded). Some clones in this sample may be carry-over from other donors' samples.

V is TRBV5-1 and J is TRBJ1-3; D possibly corresponds to TRBD1 (5 bases). The germline CDR1 and CDR2 sequences are SGHRS and YFSETQ. V was trimmed by 4 bases and J by 4 bases, leaving 18 bases between them. The CDR3 extends over 16 amino acids. The CDR3, as DNA: TGCGCCAGCAGCCTCGGGACGCCGGGAGGAGGAAACACCATATATTTT. This encodes CASSLGTPGGGNTIYF.

In its sample, this clonotype was seen once. The rearrangement uses TRBV29-1 and TRBJ2-2; weak D call: TRBD1 (6 bases). Trimming shortened V by 7 bases and J by 7 bases, and 13 bases separated the two germline ends. The CDR3 has 12 residues. The germline V gene has CDR1 SQVTM and CDR2 ANQGSEA. CDR3 sequence reads: CSARAGDGELFF. Here the CDR3 DNA reads TGCAGCGCCAGAGCAGGGGACGGGGAGCTGTTTTTT.

This clonotype showed up many times. The chain links TRBV6-1 to TRBJ1-6; 10 bases are a match to TRBD1. Germline loops: CDR1 MNHNS, CDR2 SASEGT. V dropped 2 bases and J dropped 9; count of bases not matched to a gene: 4. This CDR3 has 15 amino acids. In DNA, the CDR3 is TGTGCCAGCAGTGAATCGACAGGGGGCAGTTCACCCCTCCACTTT. Residues: CASSESTGGSSPLHF.

The chain employs TRBV2 and TRBJ2-7, with 7 nucleotides matching TRBD2. Trimming took 3 bases from V and 4 from J; bases not matched to a gene: 0. The CDR3 totals 12 residues. Germline CDR1 reads SNHLY; CDR2 reads FYNNEI. The CDR3 nucleotides read TGTGCCAGCAGTGACGGGGGGTACGAGCAGTACGTC. Amino acids: CASSDGGYEQYV.

This chain connects TRBV5-4 to TRBJ1-2; 7 nucleotides align to TRBD1. Germline values: CDR1 SGHNT, CDR2 YYREEE (reference sequence). The CDR3 contains 15 residues. Trimming took 0 bases from V and 5 from J; bases not matched to a gene: 7. The CDR3, as DNA: TGTGCCAGCAGCTTGGACACCTACAGGGGTTATGGCTACACCTTC. It yields the protein CASSLDTYRGYGYTF.

This clonotype was picked up a small number of times. CDR3 protein: CASSRGQGLNTEAFF. The CDR3 nucleotides are TGTGCCAGCAGCCGAGGACAGGGGTTGAACACTGAAGCTTTCTTT. V usage is TRBV7-3 and J usage is TRBJ1-1, with 9 bases that match TRBD1. J gave up 0 bases and V 5 bases, and 4 bases lay outside the gene matches. The CDR3 is made up of 15 amino acids. Germline V CDR1 and CDR2: SGHTA, FQGTGA.

This clonotype was counted ten times or more. The genes are TRBV7-2 and TRBJ2-1; the match to TRBD1 covers 7 bases. V dropped 1 base and J dropped 5; count of bases not matched to a gene: 5. Per germline, CDR1 SGHTA and CDR2 FQGNSA. The CDR3 length is 15 residues. The DNA of the CDR3 is TGTGCCAGCAGCTTAGTAGGGGGCGCGGACAATGAGCAGTTCTTC. Translated: CASSLVGGADNEQFF.

This clonotype was detected ten times or more. The chain joins TRBV7-2 to TRBJ2-7; D gene uncertain. Germline values: CDR1 SGHTA, CDR2 FQGNSA. Trimming removed 2 bases from V and 5 bases from J, with 13 bases in between. This CDR3 contains 14 residues. As DNA, the CDR3 is TGTGCCAGCAGCTTAACTCCGACATTCCACGAGCAGTACGTC. It codes for CASSLTPTFHEQYV.

The chain joins TRBV5-6 to TRBJ2-1; possibly TRBD1 or TRBD2 for D (5 bases each). Trimming took off 6 bases at V and 8 bases at J, with 18 bases between the two ends. CDR3 length equals 14 residues. Per germline, CDR1 SGHDT and CDR2 YYEEEE. The CDR3 region is CASNMGRPFDEQFF. The CDR3 nucleotides read TGTGCCAGCAACATGGGACGGCCCTTCGATGAGCAGTTCTTC.

This clonotype was found a few times. This chain uses TRBV4-1 with TRBJ2-3; D is ambiguous. V lost 0 bases and J lost 0, with 13 bases in between. This CDR3 is built from 17 residues. The germline V gene has CDR1 MGHRA and CDR2 YSYEKL. The CDR3 DNA sequence: TGCGCCAGCAGCCAAGAGGGGTACAGCTATAGCACAGATACGCAGTATTTT. Protein product: CASSQEGYSYSTDTQYF.

This clonotype has only one observation. The J gene is TRBJ2-3, the V gene TRBV5-1, with TRBD1 identical over 9 bases. CDR1 is SGHRS and CDR2 is YFSETQ in the germline V gene. V dropped 3 bases and J dropped 2; count of bases not matched to a gene: 13. The CDR3 is 18 amino acids. The CDR3 DNA reads TGCGCCAGCAGCTCCCCCGGGACAGGGAGAGGGCCCACAGATACGCAGTATTTT. Amino acid sequence: CASSSPGTGRGPTDTQYF.

The chain joins TRBV7-6 to TRBJ1-1; D unclear. The V end lost 5 bases, the J end lost 4 bases, and 14 bases lay between the germline ends. CDR3 length: 14 residues. Germline CDR1 SGHVS, CDR2 FNYEAQ. Here the CDR3 DNA reads TGTGCCAGCAGCCGGGCTGGGGTGGGCACTGAAGCTTTCTTT. It is translated as CASSRAGVGTEAFF.

The table lists this clonotype with a few counts. The V gene is TRBV24-1, the J gene TRBJ2-7; 9 nucleotides agree with TRBD2. CDR3 length equals 14 residues. Germline loops: CDR1 KGHDR, CDR2 SFDVKD. J lost 3 bases, V lost 4 bases, and 3 bases had no gene match. The CDR3 reads CATSEFSGGYEQYF. Written as DNA, the CDR3 is TGTGCCACCAGTGAATTTAGCGGGGGCTACGAGCAGTACTTC.

This clonotype was observed a handful of times. The chain couples TRBV5-6 to TRBJ2-3; D gene unclear. Deletions cut 4 bases from V and 3 bases from J, with 3 bases between. The CDR3 sequence is 11 residues long. Germline loops: CDR1 SGHDT, CDR2 YYEEEE. CDR3 sequence: CASSVTDTQYF. CDR3 coding DNA: TGTGCCAGCAGCGTTACAGATACGCAGTATTTT.

This clonotype has only a few counts. The chain has TRBV10-3 and TRBJ1-1, with 9 bases that match TRBD1. With V trimmed by 1 base and J by 10 bases, 4 bases remained unmatched. The CDR3 extends over 13 amino acids. Germline V CDR1 and CDR2: ENHRY, SYGVKD. The CDR3 is CAISELQGAGAFF. In nucleotides, the CDR3 is TGTGCCATCAGTGAGTTACAGGGGGCAGGAGCTTTCTTT.

This chain links TRBV6-1 with TRBJ2-3, with D tentatively TRBD1 (5 bases). Germline assignment: CDR1 MNHNS and CDR2 SASEGT. This CDR3 comprises 13 residues. V lost 6 bases, J lost 3 bases, and 10 bases lay in between. The CDR3 bases are TGTGCCAGCAGGTCAGGGATGACAGATACGCAGTATTTT. It yields the protein CASRSGMTDTQYF.

The genes are TRBV20-1 and TRBJ2-1; TRBD2 aligns across 8 bases. Trimming took 0 bases from V and 8 from J; bases not matched to a gene: 12. The CDR3 loop spans 16 amino acids. Germline CDR1 reads DFQATT; CDR2 reads SNEGSKA (reference sequence). The CDR3 nucleotides read TGCAGTGCTAGAGATTCAAGCAGCGGGGGACGTCATGAGCAGTTCTTC. Residues: CSARDSSSGGRHEQFF.

This clonotype was found a few times. The chain carries TRBV7-9 and TRBJ2-7, with 9 bases aligning to TRBD1. Germline V gene data show CDR1 as SEHNR and CDR2 as FQNEAQ (reference sequence). Trimming removed 3 bases from V and 1 base from J; junction bases left unmatched: 7. The CDR3 sequence is 16 residues long. CDR3 amino acids: CASSLTGGQGSYEQYF. DNA of the CDR3: TGTGCCAGCAGCTTGACGGGGGGACAGGGTTCCTACGAGCAGTACTTC.

This sequence joins TRBV5-6 and TRBJ2-1, with D maybe TRBD1 (5 bases). This CDR3 has 17 amino acids. Deletions cut 1 base from V and 3 bases from J, with 17 bases between. The germline CDR1 and CDR2 sequences are SGHDT and YYEEEE. DNA of the CDR3: TGTGCCAGCAGCTTGATGTTGGACATCCGAGGCTACAATGAGCAGTTCTTC. It translates to CASSLMLDIRGYNEQFF.

This chain uses TRBV4-1 with TRBJ1-2; no definite D call. CDR1 MGHRA and CDR2 YSYEKL come from the germline V gene. The length of the CDR3 is 16 residues. Trimming left V 0 bases short and J 1 base short, with 12 bases between. CDR3 in amino acids: CASSQDQVFNNYGYTF. The CDR3, as DNA: TGCGCCAGCAGCCAAGATCAGGTCTTCAATAACTATGGCTACACCTTC.

This clonotype has more than one count but fewer than ten. The V call is TRBV6-5, the J call TRBJ2-1; D may be TRBD2 (5 bases). CDR3 size: 14 residues. Germline CDR1 is MNHEY and CDR2 is SVGAGI. Between the trimmed V and J ends, which lost 5 bases and 7 bases, there was a span of 15 bases. The CDR3 nucleotides read TGTGCCAGCAGTGACACCCCGGAGGTTAATGAGCAGTTCTTC. Translated: CASSDTPEVNEQFF.

A few counts support this clonotype. The chain combines TRBV10-3 with TRBJ2-1; TRBD2 is a possible D gene (5 bases). CDR3 length: 16 amino acids. From germline, CDR1 is ENHRY and CDR2 SYGVKD. V was pared by 3 bases and J by 5 bases, with 17 bases between. The CDR3 reads CAISETRLTLNNEQFF. CDR3 coding DNA: TGTGCCATCAGTGAAACCAGACTAACACTCAACAATGAGCAGTTCTTC.

The chain links TRBV27 to TRBJ2-1; D is possibly TRBD1 or TRBD2 (5 bases each). Deletions cut 8 bases from V and 0 bases from J, with 11 bases between. Germline CDR1 reads MNHEY; CDR2 reads SMNVEV (reference sequence). The CDR3 sequence is 14 residues long. The chain's CDR3 is CASGTLSSYNEQFF. The CDR3 DNA sequence: TGTGCCAGCGGGACGTTGAGCTCCTACAATGAGCAGTTCTTC.

V and J are TRBV7-4 and TRBJ2-1, with D perhaps matching TRBD1 (6 bases). The CDR3 contains 13 residues. The germline V and J ends were trimmed by 4 bases and 9 bases, with 13 bases remaining between them. Germline CDR1 and CDR2: SGHVT and SQSDAQ. The CDR3 loop reads CASSSDRYGEQFF. CDR3 bases: TGTGCCAGCAGCTCCGACAGGTACGGTGAGCAGTTCTTC.

This clonotype was counted between two and nine times. This chain uses TRBV19 with TRBJ1-5; D not resolved. This CDR3 region has 15 residues. The ends were cut back, 2 bases at V and 4 bases at J, with 12 bases in the middle. Germline V gene sequence: CDR1 LNHDA, CDR2 SQIVND (reference sequence). CDR3 bases: TGTGCCAGTAGTATAATTCTAGAACCAAATCAGCCCCAGCATTTT. Amino acid sequence: CASSIILEPNQPQHF.

This clonotype was seen a handful of times. This chain uses TRBV28 with TRBJ1-2, with 7 bases that match TRBD1. The CDR3 length is 15 residues. Germline assignment: CDR1 MDHEN and CDR2 SYDVKM. With 3 bases clipped from V and 1 base from J, the junction kept 5 bases outside the gene matches. The CDR3 sequence: CASSFGQAFNYGYTF. DNA of the CDR3: TGTGCCAGCAGTTTCGGACAGGCCTTTAACTATGGCTACACCTTC.

This clonotype was counted a few times. This sequence joins TRBV4-3 and TRBJ2-1, with TRBD1 identical over 8 bases. J was trimmed by 8 bases and V by 2 bases; bases with no gene match: 17. Germline assignment: CDR1 LGHNA and CDR2 YSLEER. The CDR3 is made up of 18 amino acids. CDR3: CASSQMPDRASPRDEQFF. Written as DNA, the CDR3 is TGCGCCAGCAGCCAAATGCCGGACAGGGCTTCCCCACGGGATGAGCAGTTCTTC.